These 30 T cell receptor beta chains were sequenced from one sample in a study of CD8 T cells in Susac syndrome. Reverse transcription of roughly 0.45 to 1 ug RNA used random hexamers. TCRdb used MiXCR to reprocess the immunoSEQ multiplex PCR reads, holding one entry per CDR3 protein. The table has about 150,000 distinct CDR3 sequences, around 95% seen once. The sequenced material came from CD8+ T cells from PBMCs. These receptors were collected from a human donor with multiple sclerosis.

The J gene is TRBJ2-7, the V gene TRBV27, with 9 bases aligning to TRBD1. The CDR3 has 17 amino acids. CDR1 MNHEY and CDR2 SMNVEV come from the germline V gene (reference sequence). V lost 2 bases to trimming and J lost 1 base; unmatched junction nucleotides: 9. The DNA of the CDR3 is TGTGCCAGCAGTTTAAGTGGACAGGGGATAACATCCTACGAGCAGTACTTC. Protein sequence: CASSLSGQGITSYEQYF.

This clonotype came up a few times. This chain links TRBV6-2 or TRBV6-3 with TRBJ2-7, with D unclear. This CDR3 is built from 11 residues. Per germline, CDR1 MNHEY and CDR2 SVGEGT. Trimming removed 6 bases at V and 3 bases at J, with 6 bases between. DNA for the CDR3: TGTGCCAGCAGCCTGCGCTACGAGCAGTACTTC. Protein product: CASSLRYEQYF.

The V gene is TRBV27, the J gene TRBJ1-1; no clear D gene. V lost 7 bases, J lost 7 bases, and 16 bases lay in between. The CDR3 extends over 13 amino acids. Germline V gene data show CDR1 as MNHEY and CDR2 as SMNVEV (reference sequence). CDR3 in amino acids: CASTRALTGEAFF. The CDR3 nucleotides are TGTGCCAGCACTCGTGCCCTTACCGGTGAAGCTTTCTTT.

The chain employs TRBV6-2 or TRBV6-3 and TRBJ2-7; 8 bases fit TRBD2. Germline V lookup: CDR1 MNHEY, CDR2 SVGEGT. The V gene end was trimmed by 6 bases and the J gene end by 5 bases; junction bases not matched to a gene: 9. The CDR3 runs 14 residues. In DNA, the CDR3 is TGTGCCAGCAGCCGCCCGGGACTAGTCCACGAGCAGTACTTC. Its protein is CASSRPGLVHEQYF.

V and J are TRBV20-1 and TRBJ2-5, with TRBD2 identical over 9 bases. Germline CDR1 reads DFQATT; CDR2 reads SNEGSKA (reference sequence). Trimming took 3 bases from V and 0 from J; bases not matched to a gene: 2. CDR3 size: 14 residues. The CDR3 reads CSASGLANQETQYF. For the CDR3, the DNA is TGCAGTGCTAGTGGACTAGCGAACCAAGAGACCCAGTACTTC.

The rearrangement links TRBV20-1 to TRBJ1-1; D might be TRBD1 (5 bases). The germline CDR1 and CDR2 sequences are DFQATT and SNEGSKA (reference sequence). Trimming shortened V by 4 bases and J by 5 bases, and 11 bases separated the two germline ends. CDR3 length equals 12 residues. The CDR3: CSATRGRTEAFF. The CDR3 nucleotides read TGCAGTGCTACTCGGGGGAGGACTGAAGCTTTCTTT.

Here the CDR3 DNA reads TGCAGTGCTAGGTCGGACTGGGGCCGGAAGACCACTGAAGCTTTCTTT. Amino acid sequence: CSARSDWGRKTTEAFF. This chain uses TRBV20-1 with TRBJ1-1; D may be TRBD1 (5 bases). Trimming removed 3 bases at V and 4 bases at J, with 21 bases between. The germline V gene encodes CDR1 DFQATT and CDR2 SNEGSKA (reference sequence). CDR3 length: 16 amino acids.

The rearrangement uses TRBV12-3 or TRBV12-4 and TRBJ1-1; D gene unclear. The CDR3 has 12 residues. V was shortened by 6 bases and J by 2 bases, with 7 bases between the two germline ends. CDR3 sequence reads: CASRHGNTEAFF. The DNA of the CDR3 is TGTGCCAGCAGGCACGGTAACACTGAAGCTTTCTTT.

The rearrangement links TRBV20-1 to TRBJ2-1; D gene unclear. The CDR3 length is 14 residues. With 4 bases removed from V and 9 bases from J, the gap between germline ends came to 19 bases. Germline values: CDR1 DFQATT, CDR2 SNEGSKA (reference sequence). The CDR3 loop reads CSATVPRSRSEQFF. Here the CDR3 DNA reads TGCAGTGCTACCGTACCCCGGTCTCGTAGTGAGCAGTTCTTC.

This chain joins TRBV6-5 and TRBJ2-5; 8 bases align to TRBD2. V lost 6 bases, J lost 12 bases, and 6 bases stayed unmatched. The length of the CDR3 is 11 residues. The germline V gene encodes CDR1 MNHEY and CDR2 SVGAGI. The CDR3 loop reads CASSPGGPEYF. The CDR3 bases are TGTGCCAGCAGCCCGGGGGGGCCCGAGTACTTC.

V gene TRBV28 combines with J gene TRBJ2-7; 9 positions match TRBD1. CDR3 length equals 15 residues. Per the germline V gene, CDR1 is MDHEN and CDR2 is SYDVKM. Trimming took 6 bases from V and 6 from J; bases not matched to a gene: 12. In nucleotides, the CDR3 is TGTGCCAGCAGCAAAGGGACAGGGTGGTGGGGCGAGCAGTACTTC. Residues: CASSKGTGWWGEQYF. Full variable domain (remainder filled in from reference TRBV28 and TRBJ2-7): DVKVTQSSRYLVKRTGEKVFLECVQDMDHENMFWYRQDPGLGLRLIYFSYDVKMKEKGDIPEGYSVSREKKERFSLILESASTNQTSMYLCASSKGTGWWGEQYFGPGTRLTVT.

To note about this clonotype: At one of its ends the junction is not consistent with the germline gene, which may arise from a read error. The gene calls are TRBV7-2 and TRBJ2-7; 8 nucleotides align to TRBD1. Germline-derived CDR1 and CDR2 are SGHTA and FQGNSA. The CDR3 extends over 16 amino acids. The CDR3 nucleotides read TGTGCCAGCAGCTTAGGGACAGGGCGACACTCCGACGAGCAGTACTTC. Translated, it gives CASSLGTGRHSDEQYF.

The CDR3 sequence: CASTLTRGNGPHTDTQYF. DNA of the CDR3: TGTGCCAGCACCCTCACCCGGGGGAACGGTCCCCACACAGATACGCAGTATTTT. The genes are TRBV3-1 and TRBJ2-3, with a tentative D call TRBD2 (6 bases). From germline, CDR1 is LGHDT and CDR2 YNNKEL (reference sequence). The CDR3 sequence is 18 residues long. Trimming left V 7 bases short and J 2 bases short, with 25 bases between.

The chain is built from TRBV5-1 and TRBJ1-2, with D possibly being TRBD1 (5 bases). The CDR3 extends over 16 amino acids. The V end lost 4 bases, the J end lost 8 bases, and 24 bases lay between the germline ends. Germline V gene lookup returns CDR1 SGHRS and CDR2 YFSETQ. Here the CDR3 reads CASSPLRDGGIRGYTF. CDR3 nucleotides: TGCGCCAGCAGCCCACTCCGGGACGGCGGGATAAGAGGCTACACCTTC.

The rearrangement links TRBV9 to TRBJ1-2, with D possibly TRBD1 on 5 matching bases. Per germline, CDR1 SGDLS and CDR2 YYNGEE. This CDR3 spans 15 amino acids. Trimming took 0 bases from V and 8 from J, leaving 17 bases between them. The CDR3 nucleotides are TGTGCCAGCAGCGTAGGGGGCAGTCAATTAGAAGGCTACACCTTC. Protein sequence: CASSVGGSQLEGYTF.

The CDR3 nucleotides read TGTGCCAGCAGGGGACAGATCGGGACTGAAGCTTTCTTT. Amino acids: CASRGQIGTEAFF. The V and J genes are TRBV12-3 or TRBV12-4 and TRBJ1-1, with 7 bases identical to TRBD1. This CDR3 is built from 13 residues. V was pared by 6 bases and J by 5 bases, with 6 bases of the junction left unmatched.

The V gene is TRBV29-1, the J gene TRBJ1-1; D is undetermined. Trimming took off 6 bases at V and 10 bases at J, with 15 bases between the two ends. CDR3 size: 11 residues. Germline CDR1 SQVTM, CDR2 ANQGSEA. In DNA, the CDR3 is TGCAGCGTACAGATAAGGGAGGGAGCTTTCTTT. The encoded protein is CSVQIREGAFF.

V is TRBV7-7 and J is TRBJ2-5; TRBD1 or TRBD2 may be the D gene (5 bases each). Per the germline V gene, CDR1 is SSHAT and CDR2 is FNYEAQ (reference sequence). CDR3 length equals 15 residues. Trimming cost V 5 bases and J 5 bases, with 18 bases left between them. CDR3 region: CASSKRTGPGETQYF. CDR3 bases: TGTGCCAGCAGCAAACGGACGGGGCCGGGGGAGACCCAGTACTTC.

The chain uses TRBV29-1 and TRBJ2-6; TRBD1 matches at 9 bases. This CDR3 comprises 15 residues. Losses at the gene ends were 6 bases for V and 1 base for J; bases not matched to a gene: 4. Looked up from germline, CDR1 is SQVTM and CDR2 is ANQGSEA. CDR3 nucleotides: TGCAGCGTCTGGGACAGGGTATCTGGGGCCAACGTCCTGACTTTC. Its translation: CSVWDRVSGANVLTF. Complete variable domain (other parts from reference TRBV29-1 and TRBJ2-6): SAVISQKPSRDICQRGTSLTIQCQVDSQVTMMFWYRQQPGQSLTLIATANQGSEATYESGFVIDKFPISRPNLTFSTLTVSNMSPEDSSIYLCSVWDRVSGANVLTFGAGSRLTVL.

Written as DNA, the CDR3 is TGTGCCAGCAGGGGGGAGGACAGGGGCTACAATGAGCAGTTCTTC. This gives the protein CASRGEDRGYNEQFF. The chain is built from TRBV6-6 and TRBJ2-1; 9 bases fit TRBD1. Germline loops: CDR1 MNHNY, CDR2 SVGAGI (reference sequence). The CDR3 is 15 amino acids. J lost 3 bases, V lost 6 bases, and 6 bases had no gene match.

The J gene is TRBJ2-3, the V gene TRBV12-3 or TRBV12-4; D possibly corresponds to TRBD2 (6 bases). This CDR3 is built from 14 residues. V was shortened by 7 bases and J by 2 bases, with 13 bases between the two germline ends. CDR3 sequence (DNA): TGTGCCAGCACCCTCGGGGGAACCACAGATACGCAGTATTTT. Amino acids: CASTLGGTTDTQYF.

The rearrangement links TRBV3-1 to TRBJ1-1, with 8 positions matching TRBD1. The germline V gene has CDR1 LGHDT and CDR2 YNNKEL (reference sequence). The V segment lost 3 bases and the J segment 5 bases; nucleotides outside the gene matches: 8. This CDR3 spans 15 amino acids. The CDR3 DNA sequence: TGTGCCAGCAGCCATAACCGACAGGGGAGGACTGAAGCTTTCTTT. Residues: CASSHNRQGRTEAFF.

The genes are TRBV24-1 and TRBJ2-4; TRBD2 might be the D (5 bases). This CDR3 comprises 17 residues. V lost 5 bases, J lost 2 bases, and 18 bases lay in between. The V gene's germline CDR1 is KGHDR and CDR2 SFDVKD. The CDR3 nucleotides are TGTGCCACCAGTGCCCCCCCGAGAGGCGGGTCCAAAAACATTCAGTACTTC. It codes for CATSAPPRGGSKNIQYF.

CDR3 sequence (DNA): TGTGCCAGCAGGGACCTTGGCGGCTACGAGCAGTACTTC. It translates to CASRDLGGYEQYF. The gene calls are TRBV2 and TRBJ2-7, with D unresolved. This CDR3 spans 13 amino acids. CDR1 and CDR2 from the germline V gene are SNHLY and FYNNEI. V was shortened by 6 bases and J by 3 bases, with 12 bases between the two germline ends.

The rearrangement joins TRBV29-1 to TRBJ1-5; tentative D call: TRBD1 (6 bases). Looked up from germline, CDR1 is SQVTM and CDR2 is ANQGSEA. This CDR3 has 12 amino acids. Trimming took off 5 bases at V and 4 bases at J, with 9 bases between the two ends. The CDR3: CSVQDRNQPQHF. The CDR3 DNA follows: TGCAGCGTTCAGGACAGAAATCAGCCCCAGCATTTT.

The DNA of the CDR3 is TGTGCCAGCAGTTATGGGTCTCTGGAGACCCAGTACTTC. Its translation: CASSYGSLETQYF. The chain is built from TRBV6-2 or TRBV6-3 and TRBJ2-5; no clear D. The CDR3 has 13 amino acids. Germline CDR1 and CDR2: MNHEY and SVGEGT. The V end was cut by 3 bases, the J end by 5 bases, with 10 bases between.

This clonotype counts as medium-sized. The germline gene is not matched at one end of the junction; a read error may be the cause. The CDR3 sequence is CASSLGETQYF. The CDR3 DNA reads TGCGCCAGCAGCCTAGGAGAGACCCAGTACTTC. The J gene is TRBJ2-5, the V gene TRBV12-3 or TRBV12-4; D call uncertain. The CDR3 has 11 amino acids.

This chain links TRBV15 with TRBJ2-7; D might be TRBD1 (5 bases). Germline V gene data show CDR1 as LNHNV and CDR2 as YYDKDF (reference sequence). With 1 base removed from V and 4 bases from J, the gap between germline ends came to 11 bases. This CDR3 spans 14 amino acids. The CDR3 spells CATSRARGLYEQYF. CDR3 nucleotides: TGTGCCACCAGCAGAGCTAGGGGTCTTTACGAGCAGTACTTC.

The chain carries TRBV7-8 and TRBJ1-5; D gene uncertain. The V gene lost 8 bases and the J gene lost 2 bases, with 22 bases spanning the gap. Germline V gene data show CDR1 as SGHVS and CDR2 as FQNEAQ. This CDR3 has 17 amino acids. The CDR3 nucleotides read TGTGCCAGCGGGCCTTCCCTATCGGGTTTTGGCAATCAGCCCCAGCATTTT. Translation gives CASGPSLSGFGNQPQHF.

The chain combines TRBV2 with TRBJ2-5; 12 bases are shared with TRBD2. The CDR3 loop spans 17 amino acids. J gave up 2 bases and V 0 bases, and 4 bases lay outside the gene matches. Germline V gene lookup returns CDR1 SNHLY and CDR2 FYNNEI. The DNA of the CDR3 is TGTGCCAGCAGTGAAGCGCTAGCGGGGGGGCGACAAGAGACCCAGTACTTC. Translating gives CASSEALAGGRQETQYF.